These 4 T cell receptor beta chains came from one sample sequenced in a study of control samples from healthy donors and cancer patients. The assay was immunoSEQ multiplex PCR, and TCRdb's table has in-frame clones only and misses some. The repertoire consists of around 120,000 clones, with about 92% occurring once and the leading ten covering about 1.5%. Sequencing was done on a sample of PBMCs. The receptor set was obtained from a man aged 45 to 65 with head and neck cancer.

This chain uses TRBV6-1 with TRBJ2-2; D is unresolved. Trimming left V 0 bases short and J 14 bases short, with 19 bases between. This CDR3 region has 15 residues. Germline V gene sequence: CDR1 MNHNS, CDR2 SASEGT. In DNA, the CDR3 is TGTGCCAGCAGTGAAGCATCCACCTCGGTCACGGGTCTGTTTTTT. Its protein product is CASSEASTSVTGLFF.

The CDR3 loop is CAWQPGPNTGELFF. In nucleotides, the CDR3 is TGTGCCTGGCAACCTGGCCCCAACACCGGGGAGCTGTTTTTT. The chain is built from TRBV30 and TRBJ2-2; D is uncertain. The length of the CDR3 is 14 residues. Trimming left V 5 bases short and J 2 bases short, with 12 bases between. Germline V lookup: CDR1 GTSNPN, CDR2 SVGIG (reference sequence).

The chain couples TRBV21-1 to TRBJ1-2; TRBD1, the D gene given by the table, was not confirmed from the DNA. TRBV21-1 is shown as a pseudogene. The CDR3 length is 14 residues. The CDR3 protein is CASSRGTGGEGYTF. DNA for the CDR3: TGTGCCAGCAGCAGAGGGACAGGGGGCGAGGGCTACACCTTC.

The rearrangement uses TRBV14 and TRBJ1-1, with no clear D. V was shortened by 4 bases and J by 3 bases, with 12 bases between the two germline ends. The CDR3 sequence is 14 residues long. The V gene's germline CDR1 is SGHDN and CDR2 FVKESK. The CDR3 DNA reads TGTGCCAGCAGCCGGAGGAATATGGACACTGAAGCTTTCTTT. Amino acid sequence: CASSRRNMDTEAFF.